Sequencing of this T cell receptor (beta chain) was carried out in a study of cytomegalovirus exposure and HLA in healthy donors. Whole-study results and caveats: An analysis done earlier found most TCR beta V segments productive about 87% or about 30% of the time. Researchers reportedly found TCR beta sequences accurately predicted most subjects' HLA-A and HLA-B alleles. Immune exposure information comprised only CMV serostatus. Listed as cytomegalovirus-associated were 150 or so TCR beta chains.

The primer mix had 60 Vbeta and 13 Jbeta primers. Repertoires were generated with immunoSEQ multiplex PCR, while TCRdb's copy carries only in-frame clones and drops some. The sample holds a few hundred thousand clones; more than 55% are singletons and the top ten take about 2.1%. A note on this clone: Its antigen is unidentified.

CDR1 and CDR2 (germline): SGHTA, FQGTGA. The CDR3 is 13 residues long. The V gene lost 2 bases and the J gene lost 1 base, with 4 bases spanning the gap. The sample consisted of PBMCs. The J gene is TRBJ2-3, the V gene TRBV7-3; D is uncertain. This sequence originates from a female donor in good health and CMV-seronegative. CDR3 region: CASSLLRTDTQYF. CDR3 nucleotides: TGTGCCAGCAGCTTACTTCGCACAGATACGCAGTATTTT.